The 7 T cell receptor beta chains below all came from one sample that was sequenced in a study of blood T cell repertoires in COVID-19. Clones were read by immunoSEQ multiplex PCR, and TCRdb kept only the in-frame ones, dropping some. In the table there are tens of thousands of clones, 70% to 90% of which are singletons. The material sequenced was peripheral blood. The receptors were sampled from a man in his sixties or seventies with acute or convalescent COVID-19.

The V and J genes are TRBV3-1 (or the pseudogene TRBV3-2) and TRBJ2-2; 8 positions agree with TRBD1. CDR1 is LGHDT, CDR2 YNNKEL, per germline (reference sequence). Trimming removed 6 bases from V and 3 bases from J; junction bases left unmatched: 3. CDR3 size: 14 residues. The DNA for the CDR3 is TGTGCCAGCAGGGACAGGGAGGACACCGGGGAGCTGTTTTTT. This encodes CASRDREDTGELFF.

This clone was recorded only once. CDR3 DNA sequence: TGTGCCAGCAGTGACATCGTGGGCGATCAGCCCCAGCATTTT. Translating gives CASSDIVGDQPQHF. The J gene is TRBJ1-5, the V gene TRBV28; D is unresolved. Trimming took off 5 bases at V and 5 bases at J, with 13 bases between the two ends. Germline V lookup: CDR1 MDHEN, CDR2 SYDVKM. The CDR3 has 14 residues.

The rearrangement uses TRBV28 and TRBJ2-7; TRBD1 aligns across 10 bases. Looked up from germline, CDR1 is MDHEN and CDR2 is SYDVKM. After removal of 6 bases from V and 6 bases from J, the junction contained 17 bases not matched to a gene. The CDR3 length is 17 residues. The DNA for the CDR3 is TGTGCCAGCAGACGGGGGGGGCTCGGGACAGGGGATCCCGAGCAGTACTTC. Encoded protein: CASRRGGLGTGDPEQYF. Full variable domain (outside the CDR3, taken from reference TRBV28 and TRBJ2-7): DVKVTQSSRYLVKRTGEKVFLECVQDMDHENMFWYRQDPGLGLRLIYFSYDVKMKEKGDIPEGYSVSREKKERFSLILESASTNQTSMYLCASRRGGLGTGDPEQYFGPGTRLTVT.

CDR3 sequence: CASSNRQGVSSPLHF. DNA of the CDR3: TGTGCCAGCAGTAACCGACAGGGAGTAAGTTCACCCCTCCACTTT. V gene TRBV2 combines with J gene TRBJ1-6; 7 bases agree with TRBD1. Per the germline V gene, CDR1 is SNHLY and CDR2 is FYNNEI. Losses at the gene ends were 5 bases for V and 9 bases for J; bases not matched to a gene: 10. This CDR3 spans 15 amino acids.

In this sample, this clone turned up a few times. J is TRBJ2-2 and V is TRBV6-2 or TRBV6-3; 9 bases agree with TRBD2. In germline, CDR1 is MNHEY, CDR2 SVGEGT. The CDR3 length is 14 residues. V trimming: 6 bases; J trimming: 8 bases; junction bases outside the gene matches: 7. This CDR3 is CASSAGLAGGELFF. The CDR3 region has the DNA TGTGCCAGCAGCGCCGGGCTAGCGGGGGGGGAGCTGTTTTTT.

This chain joins TRBV9 and TRBJ2-7; 7 nucleotides align to TRBD2. The CDR3 is made up of 13 amino acids. The V gene's germline CDR1 is SGDLS and CDR2 YYNGEE. The V segment lost 0 bases and the J segment 6 bases; nucleotides outside the gene matches: 3. Here the CDR3 reads CASSVVGRGEQYF. CDR3 DNA sequence: TGTGCCAGCAGCGTAGTAGGGAGGGGCGAGCAGTACTTC.

V usage is TRBV18 and J usage is TRBJ2-1; 11 positions match TRBD2. In germline, CDR1 is KGHSH, CDR2 LQKENI. The CDR3 is 15 residues long. The trim removed 6 bases at V and 2 bases at J, leaving 3 bases unmatched. The chain's CDR3 is CASSELAGAYNEQFF. The CDR3 DNA follows: TGTGCCAGCTCCGAACTAGCGGGGGCCTACAATGAGCAGTTCTTC.